One sample yielded the 2 T cell receptor beta chains listed below, sequenced in a study of blood T cell repertoires in COVID-19. TCRdb's copy holds only in-frame clones and misses some; the assay was immunoSEQ multiplex PCR. The sample carries 250,000 to 300,000 clones, approximately 80% recorded once. The sample comprised peripheral blood. The receptors were sampled from a woman aged 60-75 years with active or convalescent COVID-19.

This clone occurred a few times. V is TRBV3-1 (or the pseudogene TRBV3-2) and J is TRBJ2-2; unclear D gene. Trimming left V 0 bases short and J 6 bases short, with 8 bases between. The CDR3 consists of 14 residues. The germline V gene encodes CDR1 LGHDT and CDR2 YNNKEL (reference sequence). CDR3 loop: CASSQDILAGELFF. The CDR3 DNA sequence: TGTGCCAGCAGCCAAGATATCCTAGCCGGGGAGCTGTTTTTT.

This chain uses TRBV5-4 with TRBJ1-2; unclear D gene. CDR1 is SGHNT and CDR2 is YYREEE in the germline V gene (reference sequence). The CDR3 has 14 amino acids. Deletions cut 4 bases from V and 0 bases from J, with 10 bases between. The CDR3 spells CASSESRANYGYTF. The CDR3 coding sequence is TGTGCCAGCAGCGAATCCCGAGCTAACTATGGCTACACCTTC.